This T cell receptor (beta chain) was recovered during a study of T cell responses to AZD1222 COVID-19 vaccine. Assay: immunoSEQ multiplex PCR; the TCRdb copy retains only in-frame clones and omits some. The table has about 87,000 clones, roughly 90% seen once. To note about this clone: Its antigen remains unknown.

Study outcomes and limitations: Repertoires were collected only later (after the peak T cell response had occurred). There were vaccine-associated CD4 TCRs across spike, dominant at 160-218 and 743-854. Donor demographics were predominantly white British with a female majority; clonal diversity may be underestimated.

V trimming: 4 bases; J trimming: 1 base; junction bases outside the gene matches: 7. In germline, CDR1 is PRHDT, CDR2 FYEKMQ (reference sequence). The CDR3 has 18 amino acids. This chain joins TRBV13 and TRBJ2-1; TRBD2 matches 13 bases. The source of this sequence is an adult in good health. The input for sequencing was peripheral blood, taken on day 0 of AZD1222 vaccination. The CDR3 reads CASSWRTSGGLSYNEQFF. The CDR3 DNA follows: TGTGCCAGCAGCTGGCGGACTAGCGGGGGATTATCCTACAATGAGCAGTTCTTC.